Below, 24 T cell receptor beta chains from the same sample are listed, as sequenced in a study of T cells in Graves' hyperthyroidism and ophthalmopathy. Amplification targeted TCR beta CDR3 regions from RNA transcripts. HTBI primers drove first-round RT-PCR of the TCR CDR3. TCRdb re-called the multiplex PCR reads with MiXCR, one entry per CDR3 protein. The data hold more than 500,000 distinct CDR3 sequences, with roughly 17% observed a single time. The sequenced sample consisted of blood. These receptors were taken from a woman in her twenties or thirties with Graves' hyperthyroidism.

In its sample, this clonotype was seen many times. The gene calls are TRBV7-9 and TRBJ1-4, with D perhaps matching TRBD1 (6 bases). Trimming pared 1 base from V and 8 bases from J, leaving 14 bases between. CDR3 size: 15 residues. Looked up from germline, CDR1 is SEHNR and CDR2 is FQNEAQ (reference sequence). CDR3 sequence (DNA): TGTGCCAGCAGCTTAGGAGCAGGGGCGAGGGAAAAACTGTTTTTT. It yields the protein CASSLGAGAREKLFF.

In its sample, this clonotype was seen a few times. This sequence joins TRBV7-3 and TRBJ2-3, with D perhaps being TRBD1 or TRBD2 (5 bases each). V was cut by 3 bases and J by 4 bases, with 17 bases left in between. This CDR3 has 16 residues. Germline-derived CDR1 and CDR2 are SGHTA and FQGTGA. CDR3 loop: CASSLPGKKRADTQYF. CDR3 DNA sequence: TGTGCCAGCAGCTTGCCAGGGAAAAAGAGGGCAGATACGCAGTATTTT.

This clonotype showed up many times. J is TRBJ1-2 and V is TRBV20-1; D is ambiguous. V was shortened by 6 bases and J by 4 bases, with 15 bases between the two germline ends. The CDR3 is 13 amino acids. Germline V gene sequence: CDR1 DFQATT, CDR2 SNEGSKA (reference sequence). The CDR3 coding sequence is TGCAGTGCCGGGAGTGGAGCGCTCTATGGCTACACCTTC. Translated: CSAGSGALYGYTF.

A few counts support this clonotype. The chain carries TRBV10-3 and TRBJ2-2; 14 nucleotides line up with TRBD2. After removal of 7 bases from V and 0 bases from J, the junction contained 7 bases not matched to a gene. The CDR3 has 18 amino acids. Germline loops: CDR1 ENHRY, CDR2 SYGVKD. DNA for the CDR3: TGTGCCATCATCATGGGACTAGCGGGAGAGGCGAACACCGGGGAGCTGTTTTTT. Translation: CAIIMGLAGEANTGELFF.

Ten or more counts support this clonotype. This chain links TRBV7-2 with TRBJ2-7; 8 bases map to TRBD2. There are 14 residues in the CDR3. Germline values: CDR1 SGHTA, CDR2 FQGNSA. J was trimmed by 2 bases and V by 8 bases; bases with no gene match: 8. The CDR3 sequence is CASGWTSRTYEQYF. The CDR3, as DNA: TGTGCCAGCGGCTGGACTAGCCGAACCTACGAGCAGTACTTC. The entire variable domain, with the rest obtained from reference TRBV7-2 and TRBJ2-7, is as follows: GAGVSQSPSNKVTEKGKDVELRCDPISGHTALYWYRQSLGQGLEFLIYFQGNSAPDKSGLPSDRFSAERTGGSVSTLTIQRTQQEDSAVYLCASGWTSRTYEQYFGPGTRLTVT.

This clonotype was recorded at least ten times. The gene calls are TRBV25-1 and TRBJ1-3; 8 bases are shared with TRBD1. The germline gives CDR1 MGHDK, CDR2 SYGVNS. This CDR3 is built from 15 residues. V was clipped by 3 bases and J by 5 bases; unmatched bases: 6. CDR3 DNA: TGTGCCAGCAGTGACTTAACAGGGGGGCGAAACACCATATATTTT. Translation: CASSDLTGGRNTIYF. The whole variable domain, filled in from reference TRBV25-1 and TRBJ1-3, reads EADIYQTPRYLVIGTGKKITLECSQTMGHDKMYWYQQDPGMELHLIHYSYGVNSTEKGDLSSESTVSRIRTEHFPLTLESARPSHTSQYLCASSDLTGGRNTIYFGEGSWLTVV.

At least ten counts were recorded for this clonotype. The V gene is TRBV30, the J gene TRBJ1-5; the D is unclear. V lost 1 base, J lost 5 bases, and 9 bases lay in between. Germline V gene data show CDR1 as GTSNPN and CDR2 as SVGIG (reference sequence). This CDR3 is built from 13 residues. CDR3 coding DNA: TGTGCCTGGAGTGGCAGATTGGATCAGCCCCAGCATTTT. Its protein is CAWSGRLDQPQHF.

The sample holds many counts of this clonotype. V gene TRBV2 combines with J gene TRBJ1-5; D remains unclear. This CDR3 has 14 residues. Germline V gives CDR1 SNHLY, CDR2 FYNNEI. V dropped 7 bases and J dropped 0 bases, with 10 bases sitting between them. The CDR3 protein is CASTGTYSNQPQHF. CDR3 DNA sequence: TGTGCCAGCACTGGAACGTATAGCAATCAGCCCCAGCATTTT.

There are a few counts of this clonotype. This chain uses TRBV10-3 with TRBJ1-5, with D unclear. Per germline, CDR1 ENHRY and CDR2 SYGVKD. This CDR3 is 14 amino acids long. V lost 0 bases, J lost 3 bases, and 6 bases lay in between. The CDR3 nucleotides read TGTGCCATCAGTGAGTCGAGTCTCAATCAGCCCCAGCATTTT. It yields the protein CAISESSLNQPQHF.

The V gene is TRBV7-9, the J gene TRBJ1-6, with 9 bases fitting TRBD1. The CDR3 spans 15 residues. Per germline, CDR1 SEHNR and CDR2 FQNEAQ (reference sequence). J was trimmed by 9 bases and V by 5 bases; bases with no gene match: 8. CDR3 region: CASSVSGTGRSPLHF. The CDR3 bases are TGTGCCAGCAGCGTCTCCGGGACAGGGCGTTCACCCCTCCACTTT.

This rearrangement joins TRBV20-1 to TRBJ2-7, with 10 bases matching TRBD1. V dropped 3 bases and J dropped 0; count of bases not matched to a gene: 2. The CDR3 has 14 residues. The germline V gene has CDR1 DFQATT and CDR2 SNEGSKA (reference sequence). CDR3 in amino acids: CSARGTGVSYEQYF. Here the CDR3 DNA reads TGCAGTGCTAGGGGGACAGGGGTCTCCTACGAGCAGTACTTC.

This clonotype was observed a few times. Here the CDR3 DNA reads TGTGCCAGCAGCTTGTTCCGCCCCGGGGAGCTGTTTTTT. Translating gives CASSLFRPGELFF. The rearrangement uses TRBV5-6 and TRBJ2-2; D call uncertain. Trimming removed 1 base from V and 6 bases from J, with 7 bases in between. The CDR3 runs 13 residues. The V gene's germline CDR1 is SGHDT and CDR2 YYEEEE.

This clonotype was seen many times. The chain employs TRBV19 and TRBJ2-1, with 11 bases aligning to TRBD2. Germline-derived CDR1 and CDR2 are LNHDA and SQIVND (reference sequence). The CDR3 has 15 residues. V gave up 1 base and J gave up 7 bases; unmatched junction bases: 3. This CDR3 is CASSIGLAGGNEQFF. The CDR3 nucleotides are TGTGCCAGTAGTATAGGGCTAGCGGGAGGTAATGAGCAGTTCTTC.

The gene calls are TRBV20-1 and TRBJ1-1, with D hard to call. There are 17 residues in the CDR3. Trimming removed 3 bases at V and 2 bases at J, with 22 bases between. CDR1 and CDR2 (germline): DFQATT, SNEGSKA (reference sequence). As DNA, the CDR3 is TGCAGTGCTAGGACCGTCGTTTCTGGGTTGGGAAACACTGAAGCTTTCTTT. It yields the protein CSARTVVSGLGNTEAFF.

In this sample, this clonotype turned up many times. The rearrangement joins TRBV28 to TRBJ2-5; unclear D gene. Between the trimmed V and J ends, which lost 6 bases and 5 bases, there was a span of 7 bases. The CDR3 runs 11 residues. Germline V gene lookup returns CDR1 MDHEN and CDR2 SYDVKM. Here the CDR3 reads CASSPSETQYF. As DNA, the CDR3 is TGTGCCAGCAGCCCCTCTGAGACCCAGTACTTC.

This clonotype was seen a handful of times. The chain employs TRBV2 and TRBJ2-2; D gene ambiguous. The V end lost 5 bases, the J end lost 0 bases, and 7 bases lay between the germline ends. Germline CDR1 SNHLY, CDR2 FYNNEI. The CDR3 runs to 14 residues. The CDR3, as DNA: TGTGCCAGCAGTCCTATCGCGAACACCGGGGAGCTGTTTTTT. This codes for CASSPIANTGELFF.

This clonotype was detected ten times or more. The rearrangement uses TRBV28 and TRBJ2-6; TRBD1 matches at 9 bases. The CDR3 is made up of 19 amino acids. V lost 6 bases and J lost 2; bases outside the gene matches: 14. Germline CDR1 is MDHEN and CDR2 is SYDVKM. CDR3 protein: CASRPYGPNRGPGANVLTF. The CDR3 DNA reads TGTGCCAGCAGACCATACGGCCCAAACAGGGGGCCTGGGGCCAACGTCCTGACTTTC.

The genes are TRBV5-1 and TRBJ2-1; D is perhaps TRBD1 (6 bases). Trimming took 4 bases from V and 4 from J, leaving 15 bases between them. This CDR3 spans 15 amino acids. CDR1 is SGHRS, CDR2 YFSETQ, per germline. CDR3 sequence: CASSVDRPQYNEQFF. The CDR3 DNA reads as TGCGCCAGCAGCGTAGACAGGCCCCAATACAATGAGCAGTTCTTC.

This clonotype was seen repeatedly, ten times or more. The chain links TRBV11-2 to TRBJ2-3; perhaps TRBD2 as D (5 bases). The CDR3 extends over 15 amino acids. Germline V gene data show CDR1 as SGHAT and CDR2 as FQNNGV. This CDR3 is CVSAAGFGEGDTQYF. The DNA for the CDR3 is TGTGTCTCCGCCGCAGGATTCGGGGAAGGAGATACGCAGTATTTT. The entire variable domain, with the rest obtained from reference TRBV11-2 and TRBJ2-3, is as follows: EAGVAQSPRYKIIEKRQSVAFWCNPISGHATLYWYQQILGQGPKLLIQFQNNGVVDDSQLPKDRFSAERLKGVDSTLKIQPAKLEDSAVYLCVSAAGFGEGDTQYFGPGTRLTVL.

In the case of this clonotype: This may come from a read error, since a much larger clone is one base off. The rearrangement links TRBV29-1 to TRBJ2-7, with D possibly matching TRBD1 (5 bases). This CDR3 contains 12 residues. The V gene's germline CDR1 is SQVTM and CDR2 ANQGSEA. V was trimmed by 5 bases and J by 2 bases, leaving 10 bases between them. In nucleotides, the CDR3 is TGCAGCGTTAGGCAGGGTCCCTACGAGCAGTACTTC. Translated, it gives CSVRQGPYEQYF.

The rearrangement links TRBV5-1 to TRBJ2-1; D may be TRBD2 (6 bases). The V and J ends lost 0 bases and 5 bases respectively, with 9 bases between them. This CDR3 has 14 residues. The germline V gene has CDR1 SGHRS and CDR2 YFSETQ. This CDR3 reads CASSLGLDHNEQFF. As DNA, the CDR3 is TGCGCCAGCAGCTTGGGACTAGATCACAATGAGCAGTTCTTC.

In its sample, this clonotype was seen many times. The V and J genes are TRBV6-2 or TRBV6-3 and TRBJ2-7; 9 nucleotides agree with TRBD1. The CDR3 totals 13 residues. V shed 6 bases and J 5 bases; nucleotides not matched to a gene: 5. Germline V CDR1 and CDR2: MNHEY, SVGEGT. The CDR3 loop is CASRTGQGDEQYF. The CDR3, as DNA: TGTGCCAGCAGAACGGGACAGGGTGACGAGCAGTACTTC.

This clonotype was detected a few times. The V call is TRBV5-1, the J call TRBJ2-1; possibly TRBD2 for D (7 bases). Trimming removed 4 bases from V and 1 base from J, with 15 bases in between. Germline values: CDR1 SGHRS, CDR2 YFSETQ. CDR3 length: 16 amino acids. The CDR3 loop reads CASSPWGGESYNEQFF. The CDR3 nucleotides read TGCGCCAGCAGCCCTTGGGGGGGCGAATCCTACAATGAGCAGTTCTTC.

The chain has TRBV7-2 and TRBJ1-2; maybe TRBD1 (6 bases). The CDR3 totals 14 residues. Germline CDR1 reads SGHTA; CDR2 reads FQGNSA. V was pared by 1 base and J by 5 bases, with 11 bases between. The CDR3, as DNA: TGTGCCAGCAGCTTAGGGACAGATTCATATGGCTACACCTTC. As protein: CASSLGTDSYGYTF.